Listed below are T cell receptor beta chains from one sample, sequenced in a study of T cell responses to AZD1222 COVID-19 vaccine. The assay was immunoSEQ multiplex PCR, and TCRdb's table has in-frame clones only and misses some. Of 90,000 to 150,000 clones listed, approximately 90% are singletons. The source material was peripheral blood, sampled 28 days after the second AZD1222 dose. The receptors were sampled from an adult who received the AZD1222 COVID-19 vaccine. Both conserved end residues are part of each CDR3. The D gene is left open where the match is weak. Expanded clones are given a class, and other clones once, few, many or no size at all.

D gene: -; V gene: TRBV9; clone size: -; J gene: TRBJ2-3; CDR3 protein: CASSGSTDTQYF; CDR3 DNA: TGTGCCAGCAGCGGGTCCACAGATACGCAGTATTTT
D gene: -; V gene: TRBV4-3; clone size: -; J gene: TRBJ1-3; CDR3 protein: CASSQEGGTGNTIYF; CDR3 DNA: TGCGCCAGTAGCCAAGAGGGAGGGACTGGAAACACCATATATTTT
D gene: -; V gene: TRBV21-1; clone size: -; J gene: TRBJ2-1; CDR3 protein: CASSKRGLVDSYEQFF; CDR3 DNA: TGTGCCAGCAGCAAAAGGGGACTAGTCGATTCCTATGAGCAGTTCTTC
D gene: TRBD1; V gene: TRBV6-2/TRBV6-3; clone size: -; J gene: TRBJ2-2; CDR3 protein: CASSPRDSQTGELFF; CDR3 DNA: TGTGCCAGCAGCCCACGGGACAGCCAAACCGGGGAGCTGTTTTTT
D gene: TRBD1; V gene: TRBV7-9; clone size: -; J gene: TRBJ2-7; CDR3 protein: CASSFRDRDHEQYF; CDR3 DNA: TGTGCCAGCAGCTTCCGGGACAGGGACCACGAGCAGTACTTC
D gene: TRBD1; V gene: TRBV11-2; clone size: -; J gene: TRBJ2-7; CDR3 protein: CASSSQDRGTYEQYF; CDR3 DNA: TGTGCCAGCAGTAGTCAGGACAGGGGGACCTACGAGCAGTACTTC
D gene: TRBD1; V gene: TRBV5-1; clone size: -; J gene: TRBJ1-5; CDR3 protein: CASSLRGGHQPQHF; CDR3 DNA: TGCGCCAGCAGCTTGCGAGGGGGCCATCAGCCCCAGCATTTT
D gene: -; V gene: TRBV19; clone size: -; J gene: TRBJ1-2; CDR3 protein: CASSIESTGFLGYGYTF; CDR3 DNA: TGTGCCAGTAGTATAGAAAGCACAGGGTTTCTGGGCTATGGCTACACCTTC
D gene: -; V gene: TRBV7-2; clone size: -; J gene: TRBJ2-2; CDR3 protein: CASSLYGKPGELFF; CDR3 DNA: TGTGCCAGCAGCTTATACGGCAAACCCGGGGAGCTGTTTTTT
D gene: -; V gene: TRBV4-3; clone size: -; J gene: TRBJ1-3; CDR3 protein: CASSQGSSSGNTIYF; CDR3 DNA: TGCGCCAGCAGCCAAGGGTCGAGCTCTGGAAACACCATATATTTT
D gene: -; V gene: TRBV4-3; clone size: -; J gene: TRBJ1-5; CDR3 protein: CASSQVLGGNQPQHF; CDR3 DNA: TGCGCCAGCAGCCAAGTCTTAGGTGGGAATCAGCCCCAGCATTTT
D gene: -; V gene: TRBV7-9; clone size: once; J gene: TRBJ1-4; CDR3 protein: CASSRGTTNEKLFF; CDR3 DNA: TGTGCCAGCAGCCGGGGGACAACTAATGAAAAACTGTTTTTT
D gene: -; V gene: TRBV11-3; clone size: -; J gene: TRBJ2-7; CDR3 protein: CASSLTEAYEQYF; CDR3 DNA: TGTGCCAGCAGCTTAACTGAAGCCTACGAGCAGTACTTC
D gene: -; V gene: TRBV19; clone size: -; J gene: TRBJ2-7; CDR3 protein: CASSKGPLISYEQYF; CDR3 DNA: TGTGCCAGTAGTAAAGGTCCCCTGATCTCCTACGAGCAGTACTTC
D gene: TRBD2; V gene: TRBV10-2; clone size: -; J gene: TRBJ2-3; CDR3 protein: CASSEGTSYSTDTQYF; CDR3 DNA: TGCGCCAGCAGTGAGGGGACTAGCTATAGCACAGATACGCAGTATTTT
D gene: -; V gene: TRBV4-3; clone size: -; J gene: TRBJ2-7; CDR3 protein: CASSQDRGYEQYF; CDR3 DNA: TGCGCCAGCAGCCAAGATAGAGGCTACGAGCAGTACTTC
D gene: -; V gene: TRBV7-3; clone size: -; J gene: TRBJ2-3; CDR3 protein: CASSPHQGTDTQYF; CDR3 DNA: TGTGCCAGCAGCCCTCACCAGGGCACAGATACGCAGTATTTT
D gene: -; V gene: TRBV5-4; clone size: -; J gene: TRBJ2-7; CDR3 protein: CAGGPPGTYEQYF; CDR3 DNA: TGTGCCGGAGGGCCCCCAGGGACTTACGAGCAGTACTTC
D gene: -; V gene: TRBV11-2; clone size: -; J gene: TRBJ1-2; CDR3 protein: CASSSGPDNYGYTF; CDR3 DNA: TGTGCCAGCAGCTCGGGACCGGACAACTATGGCTACACCTTC
D gene: -; V gene: TRBV18; clone size: few; J gene: TRBJ1-5; CDR3 protein: CASSREPGNQPQHF; CDR3 DNA: TGTGCCAGCTCACGAGAACCTGGGAATCAGCCCCAGCATTTT
D gene: -; V gene: TRBV4-3; clone size: -; J gene: TRBJ2-6; CDR3 protein: CASSPDDRSTSGANVLTF; CDR3 DNA: TGCGCCAGCAGCCCCGATGACAGGTCGACCTCTGGGGCCAACGTCCTGACTTTC
D gene: -; V gene: TRBV9; clone size: -; J gene: TRBJ1-6; CDR3 protein: CASSAAASYNSPLHF; CDR3 DNA: TGTGCCAGCAGCGCGGCGGCTTCCTATAATTCACCCCTCCACTTT
D gene: -; V gene: TRBV28; clone size: -; J gene: TRBJ2-1; CDR3 protein: CASSGGSRDFYNEQFF; CDR3 DNA: TGTGCCAGCAGTGGGGGGTCCCGGGACTTTTACAATGAGCAGTTCTTC
D gene: -; V gene: TRBV6-4; clone size: medium-sized; J gene: TRBJ1-1; CDR3 protein: CASSDSEQGITFF; CDR3 DNA: TGTGCCAGCAGTGACTCGGAGCAGGGTATAACTTTCTTT
D gene: -; V gene: TRBV7-2; clone size: -; J gene: TRBJ2-1; CDR3 protein: CASSSDGYNEQFF; CDR3 DNA: TGTGCCAGCAGCTCGGACGGCTACAATGAGCAGTTCTTC
D gene: -; V gene: TRBV3-1/TRBV3-2; clone size: -; J gene: TRBJ1-6; CDR3 protein: CASSQEGRLTPLHF; CDR3 DNA: TGTGCCAGCAGCCAAGAAGGGAGGTTGACACCCCTCCACTTT
D gene: -; V gene: TRBV4-3; clone size: -; J gene: TRBJ1-2; CDR3 protein: CASSQDEGFGYTF; CDR3 DNA: TGCGCCAGCAGCCAAGATGAGGGCTTTGGCTACACCTTC
D gene: -; V gene: TRBV4-3; clone size: few; J gene: TRBJ1-1; CDR3 protein: CASSQANRQDSEAFF; CDR3 DNA: TGCGCCAGCAGCCAGGCCAATCGCCAGGACAGTGAAGCTTTCTTT
D gene: -; V gene: TRBV7-9; clone size: -; J gene: TRBJ1-3; CDR3 protein: CASSLGTGNTIYF; CDR3 DNA: TGTGCCAGCAGCTTAGGGACAGGAAACACCATATATTTT